Listed here is a single T cell receptor (beta chain). Its matching antigen is unknown. Germline and junction disagree at one end, which may indicate a read error. The method was immunoSEQ multiplex PCR; TCRdb's version includes in-frame clones alone and lacks a portion of them. Found here are some 350,000 clones, over 55% of them singletons; the top ten hold roughly 6.8%. These data come from a study of cytotoxic CD8 clonotypes in ibrutinib-treated CLL. CDR3 length: 16 amino acids. Germline CDR1 reads MNHEY; CDR2 reads SVGAGI. Study results and limitations: Baseline levels of clonality went above those of age-matched healthy donors and moved with circulating CD8+ T-cell counts.

The sequence came from a human donor with chronic lymphocytic leukemia. The specimen was PBMCs, collected after 36 months of ibrutinib treatment. This rearrangement joins TRBV6-5 to TRBJ1-4; tentatively, D is TRBD1 (5 bases). The CDR3 nucleotides are TGTGCCAGCAGTTACGGGATCAGGGAAACTGATGAAAAACTGTTTTTT. It translates to CASSYGIRETDEKLFF.